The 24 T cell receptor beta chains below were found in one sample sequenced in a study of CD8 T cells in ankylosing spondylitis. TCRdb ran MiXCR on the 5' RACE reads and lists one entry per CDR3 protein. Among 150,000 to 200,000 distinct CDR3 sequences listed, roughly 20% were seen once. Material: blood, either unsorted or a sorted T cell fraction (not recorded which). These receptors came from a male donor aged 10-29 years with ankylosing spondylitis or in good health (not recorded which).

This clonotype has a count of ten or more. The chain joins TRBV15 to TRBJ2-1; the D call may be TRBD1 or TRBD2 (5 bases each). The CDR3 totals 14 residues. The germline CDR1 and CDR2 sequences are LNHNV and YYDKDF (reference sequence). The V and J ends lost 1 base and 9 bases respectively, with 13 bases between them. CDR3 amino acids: CATSRGQLGTEQFF. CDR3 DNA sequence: TGTGCCACCAGCAGAGGCCAGCTAGGGACTGAGCAGTTCTTC.

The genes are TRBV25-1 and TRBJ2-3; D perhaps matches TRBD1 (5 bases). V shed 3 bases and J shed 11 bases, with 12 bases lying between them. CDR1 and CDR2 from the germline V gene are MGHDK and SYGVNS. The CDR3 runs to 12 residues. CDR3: CASSDRQIRQYF. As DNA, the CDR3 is TGTGCCAGCAGTGATCGACAGATACGGCAGTATTTT.

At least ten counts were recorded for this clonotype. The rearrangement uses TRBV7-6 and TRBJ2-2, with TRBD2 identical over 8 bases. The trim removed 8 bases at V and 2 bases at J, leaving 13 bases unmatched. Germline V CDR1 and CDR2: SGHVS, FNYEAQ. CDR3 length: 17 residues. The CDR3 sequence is CASAQVGRAENTGELFF. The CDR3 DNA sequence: TGTGCCAGCGCCCAGGTCGGGAGGGCCGAAAACACCGGGGAGCTGTTTTTT.

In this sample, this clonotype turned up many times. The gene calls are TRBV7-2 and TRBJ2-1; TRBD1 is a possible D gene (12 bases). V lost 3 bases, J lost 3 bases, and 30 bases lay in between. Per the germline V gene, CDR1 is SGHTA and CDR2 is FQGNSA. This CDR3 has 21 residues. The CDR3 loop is CASSFPGTGGQTSGNYNEQFF. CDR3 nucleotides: TGTGCCAGCAGCTTCCCCGGGACAGGGGGCCAGACTAGCGGGAACTACAATGAGCAGTTCTTC.

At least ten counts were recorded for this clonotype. CDR3 bases: TGTGCCAGCAGTGTAAATGCGGGACAGGGCTATCAGCCCCAGCATTTT. Its translation is CASSVNAGQGYQPQHF. The J gene is TRBJ1-5, the V gene TRBV12-3 or TRBV12-4; TRBD1 matches at 9 bases. V lost 5 bases, J lost 5 bases, and 10 bases stayed unmatched. CDR3 length: 16 residues.

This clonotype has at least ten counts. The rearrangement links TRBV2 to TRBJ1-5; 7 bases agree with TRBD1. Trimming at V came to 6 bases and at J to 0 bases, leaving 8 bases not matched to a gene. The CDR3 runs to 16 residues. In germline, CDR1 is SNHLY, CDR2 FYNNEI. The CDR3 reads CASRKGGTDSNQPQHF. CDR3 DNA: TGTGCCAGCAGGAAAGGCGGGACAGATAGCAATCAGCCCCAGCATTTT.

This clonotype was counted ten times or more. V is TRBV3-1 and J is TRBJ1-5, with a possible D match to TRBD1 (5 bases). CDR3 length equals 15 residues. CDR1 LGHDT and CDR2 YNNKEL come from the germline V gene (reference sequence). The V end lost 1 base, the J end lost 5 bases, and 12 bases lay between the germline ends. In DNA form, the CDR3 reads TGTGCCAGCAGCCAAGGTCGCAGGGATTATCAGCCCCAGCATTTT. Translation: CASSQGRRDYQPQHF.

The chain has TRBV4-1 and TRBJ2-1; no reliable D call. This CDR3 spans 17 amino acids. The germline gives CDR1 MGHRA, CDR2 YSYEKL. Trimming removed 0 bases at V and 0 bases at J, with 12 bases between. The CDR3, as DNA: TGCGCCAGCAGCCAAGATTTTAACCGCCGCTCCTACAATGAGCAGTTCTTC. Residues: CASSQDFNRRSYNEQFF.

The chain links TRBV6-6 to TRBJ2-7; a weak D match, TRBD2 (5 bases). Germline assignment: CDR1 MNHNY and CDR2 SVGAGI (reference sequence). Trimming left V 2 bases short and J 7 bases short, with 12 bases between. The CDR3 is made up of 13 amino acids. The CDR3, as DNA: TGTGCCAGCAGTTACGACCCTCCGGGGGAGCAGTACGTC. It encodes CASSYDPPGEQYV.

The CDR3 nucleotides read TGTGCCAGCAATATTGCGGGGGATTACGAGCAGTACGTC. Its translation: CASNIAGDYEQYV. The V gene is TRBV5-6, the J gene TRBJ2-7; TRBD2 matches 7 bases. CDR1 and CDR2 (germline): SGHDT, YYEEEE. This CDR3 spans 13 amino acids. The J segment lost 4 bases and the V segment lost 6 bases, leaving 7 bases of the junction unmatched.

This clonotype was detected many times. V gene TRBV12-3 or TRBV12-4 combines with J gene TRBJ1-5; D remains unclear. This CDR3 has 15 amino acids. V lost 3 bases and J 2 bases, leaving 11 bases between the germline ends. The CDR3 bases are TGTGCCAGCAGTTTGGGCCTGGGAGGCAATCAGCCCCAGCATTTT. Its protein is CASSLGLGGNQPQHF.

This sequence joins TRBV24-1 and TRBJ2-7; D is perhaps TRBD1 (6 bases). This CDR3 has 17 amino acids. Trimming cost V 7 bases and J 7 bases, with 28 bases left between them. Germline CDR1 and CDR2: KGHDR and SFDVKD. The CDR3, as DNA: TGTGCCACCAGCTGCCGACAGCCCAAAGGGGGTTTGACGGAGCAGTACGTC. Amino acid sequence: CATSCRQPKGGLTEQYV.

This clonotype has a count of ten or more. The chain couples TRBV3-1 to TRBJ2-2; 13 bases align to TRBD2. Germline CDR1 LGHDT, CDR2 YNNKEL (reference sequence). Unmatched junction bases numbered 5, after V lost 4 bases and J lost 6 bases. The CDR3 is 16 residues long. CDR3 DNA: TGTGCCAGCAGCCCGGGACTAGCGGGAAGCTCCGGGGAGCTGTTTTTT. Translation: CASSPGLAGSSGELFF.

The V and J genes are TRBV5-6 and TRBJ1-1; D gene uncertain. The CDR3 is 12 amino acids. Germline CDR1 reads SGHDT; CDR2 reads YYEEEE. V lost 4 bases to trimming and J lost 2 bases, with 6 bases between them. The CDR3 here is CASSVQNTEAFF. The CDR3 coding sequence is TGTGCCAGCAGCGTCCAAAACACTGAAGCTTTCTTT.

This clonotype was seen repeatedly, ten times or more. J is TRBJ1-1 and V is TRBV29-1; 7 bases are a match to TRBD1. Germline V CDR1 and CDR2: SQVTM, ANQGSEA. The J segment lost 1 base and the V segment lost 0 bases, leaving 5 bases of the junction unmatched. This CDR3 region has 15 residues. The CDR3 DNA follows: TGCAGCGTTGAAGAAGGCGGGACAGAGAACACTGAAGCTTTCTTT. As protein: CSVEEGGTENTEAFF.

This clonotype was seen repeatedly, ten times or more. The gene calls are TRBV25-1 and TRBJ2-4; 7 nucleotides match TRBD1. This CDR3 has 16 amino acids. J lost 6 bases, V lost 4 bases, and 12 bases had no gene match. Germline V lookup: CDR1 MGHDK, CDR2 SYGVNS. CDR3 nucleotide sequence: TGTGCCAGCAGTGTAGCACAGGGGCGGCGTGGAAACATTCAGTACTTC. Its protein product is CASSVAQGRRGNIQYF.

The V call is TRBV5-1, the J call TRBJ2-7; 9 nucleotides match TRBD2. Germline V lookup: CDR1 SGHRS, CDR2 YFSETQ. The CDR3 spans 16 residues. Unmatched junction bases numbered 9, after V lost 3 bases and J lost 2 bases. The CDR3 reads CASSSSISGSTYEQYF. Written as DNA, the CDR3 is TGCGCCAGCAGCTCCTCGATTAGCGGGAGTACCTACGAGCAGTACTTC.

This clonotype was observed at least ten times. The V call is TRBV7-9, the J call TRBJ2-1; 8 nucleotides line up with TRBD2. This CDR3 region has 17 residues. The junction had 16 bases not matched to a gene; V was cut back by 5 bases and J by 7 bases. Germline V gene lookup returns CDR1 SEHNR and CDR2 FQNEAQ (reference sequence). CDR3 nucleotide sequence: TGTGCCAGCAGCGAACGGTCGGGACTAGGTATTTTGAATGAGCAGTTCTTC. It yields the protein CASSERSGLGILNEQFF.

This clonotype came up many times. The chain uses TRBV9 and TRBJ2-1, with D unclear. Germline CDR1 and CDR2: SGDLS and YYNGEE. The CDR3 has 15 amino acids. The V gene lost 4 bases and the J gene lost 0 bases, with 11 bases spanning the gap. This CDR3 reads CASSYNTLSYNEQFF. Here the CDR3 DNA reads TGTGCCAGCAGCTATAACACCCTCTCCTACAATGAGCAGTTCTTC. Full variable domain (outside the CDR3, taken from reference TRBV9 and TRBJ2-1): DSGVTQTPKHLITATGQRVTLRCSPRSGDLSVYWYQQSLDQGLQFLIQYYNGEERAKGNILERFSAQQFPDLHSELNLSSLELGDSALYFCASSYNTLSYNEQFFGPGTRLTVL.

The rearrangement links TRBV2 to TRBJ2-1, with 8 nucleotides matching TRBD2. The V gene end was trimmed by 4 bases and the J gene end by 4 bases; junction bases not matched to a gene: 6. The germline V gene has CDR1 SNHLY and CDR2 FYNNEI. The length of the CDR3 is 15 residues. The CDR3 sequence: CASSASGLGYNEQFF. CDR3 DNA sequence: TGTGCCAGCAGTGCTAGCGGGTTGGGGTACAATGAGCAGTTCTTC.

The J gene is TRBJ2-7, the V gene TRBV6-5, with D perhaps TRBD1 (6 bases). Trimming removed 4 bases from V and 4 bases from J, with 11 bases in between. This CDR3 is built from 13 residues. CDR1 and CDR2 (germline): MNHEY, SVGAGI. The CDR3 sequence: CASSSQGMYEQYF. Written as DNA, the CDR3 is TGTGCCAGCAGTTCACAGGGCATGTACGAGCAGTACTTC.

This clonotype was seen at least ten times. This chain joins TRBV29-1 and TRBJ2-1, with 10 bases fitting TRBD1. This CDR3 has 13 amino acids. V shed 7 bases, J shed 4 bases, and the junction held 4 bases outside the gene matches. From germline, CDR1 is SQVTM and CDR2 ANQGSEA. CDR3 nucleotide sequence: TGCAGCGCCTGGACAGGGGGGTACAATGAGCAGTTCTTC. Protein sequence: CSAWTGGYNEQFF.

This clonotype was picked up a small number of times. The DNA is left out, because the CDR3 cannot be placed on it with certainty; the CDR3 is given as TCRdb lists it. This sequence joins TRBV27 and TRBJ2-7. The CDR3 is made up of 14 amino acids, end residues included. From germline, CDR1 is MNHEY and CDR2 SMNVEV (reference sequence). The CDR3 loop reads CASSSSWAVYEQYF.

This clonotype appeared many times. The CDR3 coding sequence is TGCGCCAGCAGCTTGCTCAAAGAGACCCAGTACTTC. Translating it yields CASSLLKETQYF. The chain uses TRBV5-1 and TRBJ2-5; D not resolved. V gave up 1 base and J gave up 3 bases, with 4 bases separating them. CDR1 is SGHRS, CDR2 YFSETQ, per germline. This CDR3 is built from 12 residues. Supplemented by reference TRBV5-1 and TRBJ2-5, the full variable domain reads KAGVTQTPRYLIKTRGQQVTLSCSPISGHRSVSWYQQTPGQGLQFLFEYFSETQRNKGNFPGRFSGRQFSNSRSEMNVSTLELGDSALYLCASSLLKETQYFGPGTRLLVL.